This entry is about one TCR beta chain. This CDR3 comprises 16 residues. Trimming left V 3 bases short and J 0 bases short, with 12 bases between. These data originate in a study of early T cells in non-severe SARS-CoV-2 infection. Researchers attached unique molecular identifiers to individual cDNA molecules. Each CDR3 protein gets one entry after TCRdb re-called the 5' RACE reads with MiXCR. The data contain 65,000 to 85,000 distinct CDR3 sequences, 15% to 18% of them singletons. The chain joins TRBV12-3 or TRBV12-4 to TRBJ1-3; D not resolved. The TCR comes from an adult who was a healthcare worker with PCR-confirmed SARS-CoV-2 infection or an uninfected control (not recorded which). Sequencing was carried out using whole blood. The CDR3 reads CASSFGPLDSGNTIYF. The CDR3 nucleotides are TGTGCCAGCAGTTTTGGCCCGCTTGACTCTGGAAACACCATATATTTT.